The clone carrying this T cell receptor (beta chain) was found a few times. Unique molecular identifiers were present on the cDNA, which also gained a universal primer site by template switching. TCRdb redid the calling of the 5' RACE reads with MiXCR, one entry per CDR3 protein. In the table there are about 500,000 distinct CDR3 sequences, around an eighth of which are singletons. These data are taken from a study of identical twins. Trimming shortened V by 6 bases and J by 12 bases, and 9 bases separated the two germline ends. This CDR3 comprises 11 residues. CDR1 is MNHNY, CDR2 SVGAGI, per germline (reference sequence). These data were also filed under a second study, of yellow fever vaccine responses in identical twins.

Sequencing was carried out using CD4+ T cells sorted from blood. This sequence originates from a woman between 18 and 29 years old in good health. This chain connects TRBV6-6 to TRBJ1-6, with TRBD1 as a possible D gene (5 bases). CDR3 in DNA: TGTGCCAGCAGGGGGGGTGGACCCCTCCACTTT. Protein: CASRGGGPLHF.